This T cell receptor (beta chain) was captured by sequencing in a study of STAT3 mutations in large granular lymphocyte leukemia. Study-wide context: Canonical activating STAT3 mutations were detected in roughly half of the longitudinally sequenced T-LGLL patients. Immunosuppressive therapy was given to more than half of T-LGLL patients.

General study points: Every T-cell large granular lymphocyte leukemia patient had at least one immunodominant TCR beta clonotype. Suggested: STAT3 mutation was not the ancestral event for these clonal expansions.

On this clone: Antigen unknown.

Each sample's TCRbeta library yielded on average around 41,000 productive templates. Profiled with immunoSEQ multiplex PCR; TCRdb holds only in-frame clones, not every one. The data hold 5,600 or so clones, with approximately 70% observed a single time. The length of the CDR3 is 13 residues. Germline CDR1 reads SQVTM; CDR2 reads ANQGSEA. Trimming pared 0 bases from V and 7 bases from J, leaving 10 bases between. The rearrangement links TRBV29-1 to TRBJ1-5; D not certain. The specimen was PBMCs. The clonotype originates from a human donor with T large granular lymphocyte leukemia. Some clones in this sample may be carry-over from other donors' samples. For the CDR3, the DNA is TGCAGCGTTGAAGAGGAGGCAGGCCAGCCCCAGCATTTT. Its translation is CSVEEEAGQPQHF. The full variable domain, completed using reference TRBV29-1 and TRBJ1-5, is SAVISQKPSRDICQRGTSLTIQCQVDSQVTMMFWYRQQPGQSLTLIATANQGSEATYESGFVIDKFPISRPNLTFSTLTVSNMSPEDSSIYLCSVEEEAGQPQHFGDGTRLSIL.